This T cell receptor beta chain was documented in a study of cytotoxic CD8 clonotypes in ibrutinib-treated CLL (dated by TCRdb to about 2021). In the study overall: The cohort included roughly 15 treatment-naive and 11 to 12 relapsed/refractory patients; some 18 were IGHV unmutated. Partial responses were observed in approximately 24 patients and complete responses in 2; after a median follow-up of 68 months, remission was maintained in roughly 14 patients and progression was observed in approximately twelve. Samples at response were collected after a median of roughly twelve months of treatment, with a range of about 6 to 40 months. An average of around 250,000 productive templates and about 100,000 productive rearrangements was obtained per sample. Of the 90 or so participants in the trial, about 26 had longitudinal samples available. Cryopreserved peripheral blood mononuclear cells were collected before treatment, at response, and at either disease progression or sustained remission. All remission and progressive disease samples were collected while patients were still receiving ibrutinib. The paper's findings and limits, for the study overall: An increase in clonality was observed at ibrutinib response, with clonality remaining stable during sustained remission and falling back toward baseline at progression. Sustained-remission and progressing patients did not have matched sampling times, and lymph node repertoires were not examined. Baseline clonality exceeded that of age-matched healthy donors and correlated strongly with circulating CD8+ T-cell counts. Public clonotypes were rare and either shrank or stayed stable during treatment, and the rise in clonality at ibrutinib response reflected expansion of private clonotypes.

The CDR3 starts with the cysteine, ends with the phenylalanine, and has 11 residues. Solely the CDR3 DNA is kept, with 33 bases framed from the first base. Trimming costs V 3 bases and J 9 bases, and their ends lie 9 bases apart. Via the germline V gene, CDR1 is SNHLY and CDR2 FYNNEI. The time point label here, explained by the study, means: progressive disease on ibrutinib. For TCR beta library preparation, around 2.2 micrograms of genomic DNA was extracted from cryopreserved PBMCs. High-throughput TCR beta sequencing was performed on longitudinal blood samples from CLL patients receiving ibrutinib monotherapy. The patients were enrolled in a single-center, open-label phase 2 trial of ibrutinib monotherapy. A MiSeq instrument was used for deep resolution sequencing, which targeted depths ranging from 1 in 1 million up to 1 in 200,000 T cells, with coverage averaging 10x for each clonotype. The immunoSEQ hsTCRB Kit was used to generate TCR beta libraries. The authors' analysis ran thus. ImmunoSEQ Data Assistant and ImmunoSEQ Analyzer were used for data analysis, and V, D and J genes were assigned according to IMGT definitions. Clonality was computed as one minus normalized Shannon entropy of productive rearrangement frequencies, ranging from 0 to 1. Only overrepresented clonotypes making up at least 0.05% of the repertoire of each patient were included in the public clonotype analysis. Approximately 14 age-matched healthy donor repertoires from immuneACCESS served as clonality controls. TCRdb stores this immuneACCESS table with in-frame sequences only. Part of the clones is absent; in the studies checked, under half of the shortfall reflects unresolved V genes, and no reason is known for the rest. That table furnishes V, J and clone size, whereas the DNA furnished D and trimming. This sample lists 30,000 to 40,000 clones; roughly three quarters were detected once. The ten largest clones take up 10% of the sample.

A note on this clone: No cognate antigen has been identified for it. Nothing much larger sits one base from this clone, and base qualities are not available.

This sequence uses TRBV2 and TRBJ2-7; the D gene cannot be named for sure. The sequence was obtained from a human donor with chronic lymphocytic leukemia. Here the sequenced sample was PBMCs, taken at disease progression, from a patient treated with ibrutinib. The DNA sequence is as follows: TGTGCCAGCAGTGAGAACCTGGCGCAGTACTTC. Translated, it reads CASSENLAQYF.